This T cell receptor (beta chain) derives from a study of OX40 agonist ivuxolimab in advanced cancers. The CDR3 runs to 14 residues. The germline CDR1 and CDR2 sequences are SQVTM and ANQGSEA. The V end was cut by 0 bases, the J end by 11 bases, with 17 bases between. In its sample, this clone was seen once. Its antigen is not identified. The table came from immunoSEQ multiplex PCR; TCRdb's copy has only in-frame clones and leaves some out. The table records 70,000 to 95,000 clones, roughly 94% of them present only once. Overall study results and limits: Average numbers of expanded clones were greater in CD8+ T cells than in CD4+. Expanded peripheral T-cell antigen specificity went undetermined.

This TCR came from an adult with an advanced solid tumor such as melanoma, head and neck, liver or kidney cancer. The starting material was CD4+ or CD8+ T cells sorted from blood, obtained in a trial of the OX40 agonist ivuxolimab. V and J are TRBV29-1 and TRBJ2-1; D remains unclear. The CDR3 DNA reads TGCAGCGTTGAAGATCGTGGCACCCGACGCCAGCAGTTCTTC. It encodes CSVEDRGTRRQQFF.